This T cell receptor beta chain was identified in a study of naive and memory T cell subsets. Study conclusions and caveats: Possibly reflecting memory cells re-expressing CD45RA, a few larger clonotypes occurred in naive repertoires, especially CD8.

The beta constant-region primer was an equimolar mix of two oligonucleotides covering TRBC1 and TRBC2. Nested alpha and beta constant-region primers with the SP2 primer drove four PCR rounds on ligated cDNA. TCRdb called the UMI-ligation and nested PCR reads again in MiXCR, with one record for every CDR3 protein. The table has more than 95,000 distinct CDR3 sequences, more than 14% seen once; the top ten hold 2.5% to 3.5%. Many counts were recorded for this clonotype. Its target is unknown. Trimming took 6 bases from V and 3 from J, leaving 15 bases between them. The V gene's germline CDR1 is DFQATT and CDR2 SNEGSKA (reference sequence). The CDR3 has 14 residues.

This sequence joins TRBV20-1 and TRBJ2-1; D is possibly TRBD1 (5 bases). The material sequenced was naive CD8+ T cells from blood. The TCR originated in a human donor in good health. CDR3 in amino acids: CSAVKPTVYNEQFF. CDR3 sequence (DNA): TGCAGTGCCGTCAAACCGACAGTCTACAATGAGCAGTTCTTC.